The 7 T cell receptor beta chains below come from one sample, sequenced in a study of T cells expressing NK-cell markers. TCRdb reprocessed the 5' RACE reads and reports one entry per CDR3 protein, with no DNA. The listing records 450,000 to 600,000 distinct CDR3 sequences. The sequenced material came from blood T cells: a sorted CD56 or NKG2C T cell subset, CD4+ or CD8+ T cells, or bulk PBMC T cells (not recorded which). The receptors originated from a man aged 18 to 35 in good health.

The J gene is TRBJ1-6, the V gene TRBV5-6; the D call from TCRdb, TRBD1, cannot be confirmed without DNA. Germline lookup yields CDR1 SGHDT and CDR2 YYEEEE. The CDR3 consists of 16 residues. CDR3 region: CASSARDSLNNSPLHF.

The chain is built from TRBV10-3 and TRBJ2-1; no DNA is available, so the TRBD2 call from TCRdb remains unchecked. Germline values: CDR1 ENHRY, CDR2 SYGVKD. The CDR3 spans 14 residues. The chain's CDR3 is CAIRGSTSGIGGFF.

V gene TRBV7-8 combines with J gene TRBJ1-4. The CDR3 is 14 residues long. CDR1 and CDR2 from the germline V gene are SGHVS and FQNEAQ. CDR3 residues: CASSPQGTYEKLFF.

This chain joins TRBV4-2 and TRBJ2-7; checking the TCRdb D call of TRBD1 is not possible without DNA. The CDR3 sequence is 16 residues long. Germline-derived CDR1 and CDR2 are LGHNA and YNFKEQ. CDR3 sequence reads: CASSQGSWGASDEQYF.

The chain links TRBV4-2 to TRBJ2-1; TCRdb's D call of TRBD2 is untestable without DNA. Germline-derived CDR1 and CDR2 are LGHNA and YNFKEQ. CDR3 size: 16 residues. CDR3 residues: CASSRSGGRDGNEQFF.

The chain is built from TRBV5-1 and TRBJ2-1; TCRdb returns TRBD2, unconfirmable since there is no DNA. Germline V lookup: CDR1 SGHRS, CDR2 YFSETQ. CDR3 length equals 16 residues. The CDR3 sequence: CASSLAAGGPLVEQFF.

The V gene is TRBV20-1, the J gene TRBJ2-5; TCRdb reports TRBD1, a call that lacks DNA to check it against. CDR1 is DFQATT, CDR2 SNEGSKA, per germline (reference sequence). This CDR3 has 14 residues. The CDR3 sequence: CSARQGALDETQYF.